These T cell receptor beta chains were read from a single sample in a study of cytomegalovirus exposure and HLA in healthy donors. Using immunoSEQ multiplex PCR, the repertoire was profiled, and TCRdb retains in-frame clones only, with some absent. There are 70,000 to 80,000 clones in the sample; roughly four fifths occur only once, and roughly 2% lies in the top ten. Specimen: PBMCs. Every receptor here comes from a man aged 18-30 years in good health and CMV-seronegative. The CDR3 runs from the conserved cysteine through the conserved F or W. D genes are given only for firm matches. Size is omitted from some rows. Given values are once, few, many or a class for expanded clones.

V gene	J gene	clone size	D gene	CDR3 DNA	CDR3 protein
TRBV30	TRBJ2-7	.	TRBD1	TGTGCCTGGAGTGTAAGGGGGACAGGGGGTTCCGAGCAGTACTTC	CAWSVRGTGGSEQYF
TRBV7-2	TRBJ2-1	once	.	TGTGCCAGCAGCTTACGGGGGGCTGGGAGAAATGAGCAGTTCTTC	CASSLRGAGRNEQFF
TRBV5-4	TRBJ2-4	.	.	TGTGCCAGCAGCCAGGGGACCACCCTAGCCAAAAACATTCAGTACTTC	CASSQGTTLAKNIQYF
TRBV2	TRBJ1-1	.	.	TGTGCCAGCAGTGAGCCCGGGTCTGAAGCTTTCTTT	CASSEPGSEAFF
TRBV7-6	TRBJ1-5	.	.	TGTGCCAGCAGCTTAGGGACTGCGAGCAATCAGCCCCAGCATTTT	CASSLGTASNQPQHF
TRBV6-4	TRBJ2-3	.	TRBD2	TGTGCCAGCAGTGACTCGACTAGCGGGGGAGATACGCAGTATTTT	CASSDSTSGGDTQYF
TRBV4-3	TRBJ2-3	.	TRBD2	TGCGCCAGCAGCCAAGATGCGGGCGGGGGAACAGATACGCAGTATTTT	CASSQDAGGGTDTQYF
TRBV5-4	TRBJ2-7	.	TRBD1	TGTGCCAGCAGCCCTGGGACAGCTTACGAGCAGTACTTC	CASSPGTAYEQYF
TRBV27	TRBJ1-5	.	.	TGTGCCAGCAGTTTAGGAGGAGGAAGCAATCAGCCCCAGCATTTT	CASSLGGGSNQPQHF
TRBV27	TRBJ2-7	.	.	TGTGCCAGCAGTTTATCAGGACGACAGGCGAGCCACGAGCAGTACTTC	CASSLSGRQASHEQYF
TRBV15	TRBJ1-6	.	TRBD1	TGTGCCACCAGCAGACCCCTAGGGGGCGGGAGGGGTTCACCCCTCCACTTT	CATSRPLGGGRGSPLHF
TRBV19	TRBJ2-7	few	TRBD1	TGTGCCAGTAGCCCAGACAGGGCGGCGGCCTACGAGCAGTACTTC	CASSPDRAAAYEQYF
TRBV5-1	TRBJ2-2	.	.	TGCGCCAGCAGCCTGGACAGTTTATACACCGGGGAGCTGTTTTTT	CASSLDSLYTGELFF
TRBV18	TRBJ1-2	.	.	TGTGCCAGCTCACAAGCCGAACGAGCTAACTATGGCTACACCTTC	CASSQAERANYGYTF
TRBV27	TRBJ2-7	.	.	TGTGCCAGCAGTTTAATGGGGGGAGTACGGGAGCAGTACTTC	CASSLMGGVREQYF
TRBV11-3	TRBJ2-7	.	.	TGTGCCAGCAGCTCCTCAGGTTCGGGATACGAGCAGTACTTC	CASSSSGSGYEQYF
TRBV6-6	TRBJ1-5	.	TRBD1	TGTGCCAGCAGTAAGGGACAGCGCAATCAGCCCCAGCATTTT	CASSKGQRNQPQHF
TRBV11-3	TRBJ2-2	.	.	TGTGCCAGCAGCTTAGACACTAGAAGGAGTCCCGGGGAGCTGTTTTTT	CASSLDTRRSPGELFF
TRBV27	TRBJ2-7	.	TRBD1	TGTGCCAGCAGTTACCGGACAGGGACGTACGAGCAGTACTTC	CASSYRTGTYEQYF
TRBV19	TRBJ2-3	.	TRBD1	TGTGCCAGTAGTATAGTTCAGGGGGCGAGTGGAGATACGCAGTATTTT	CASSIVQGASGDTQYF
TRBV5-1	TRBJ2-7	.	.	TGCGCCAGCAGCTTGGAGACCCTAGCCAGTCTAAGCTCCTACGAGCAGTACTTC	CASSLETLASLSSYEQYF
TRBV19	TRBJ1-1	.	TRBD1	TGTGCCAGTAGTCCAAGGACAGGGGCCATGAACACTGAAGCTTTCTTT	CASSPRTGAMNTEAFF
TRBV18	TRBJ1-2	.	.	TGTGCCAGCTCACCGTACAGGACCTCTGACTATGGCTACACCTTC	CASSPYRTSDYGYTF
TRBV6-6	TRBJ2-7	.	TRBD1	TGTGCCAGCAGTTACCACCCGACAGGGTTCTCCTACGAGCAGTACTTC	CASSYHPTGFSYEQYF
TRBV5-6	TRBJ2-2	.	.	TGTGCCAGCAGCCGGTCAGGCACCGGGGAGCTGTTTTTT	CASSRSGTGELFF